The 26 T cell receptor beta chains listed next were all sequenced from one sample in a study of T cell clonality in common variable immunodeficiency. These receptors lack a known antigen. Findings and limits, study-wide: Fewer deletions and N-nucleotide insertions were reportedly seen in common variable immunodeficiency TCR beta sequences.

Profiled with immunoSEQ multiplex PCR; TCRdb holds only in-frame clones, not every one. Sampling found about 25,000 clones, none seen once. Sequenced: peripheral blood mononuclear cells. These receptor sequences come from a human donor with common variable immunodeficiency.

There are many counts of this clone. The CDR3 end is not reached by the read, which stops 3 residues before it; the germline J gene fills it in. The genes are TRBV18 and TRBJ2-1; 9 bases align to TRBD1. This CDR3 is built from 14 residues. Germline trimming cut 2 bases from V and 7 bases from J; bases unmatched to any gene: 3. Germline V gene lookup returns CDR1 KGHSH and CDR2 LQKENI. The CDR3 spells CASSPYGQGNEQFF. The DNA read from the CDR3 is TGTGCCAGCTCACCATATGGACAGGGGAATGAG.

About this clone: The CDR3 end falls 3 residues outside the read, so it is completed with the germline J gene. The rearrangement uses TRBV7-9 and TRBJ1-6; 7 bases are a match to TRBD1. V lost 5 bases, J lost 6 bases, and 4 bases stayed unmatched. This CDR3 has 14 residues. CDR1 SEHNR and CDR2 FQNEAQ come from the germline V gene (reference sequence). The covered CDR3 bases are TGTGCCAGCAGCCTCGGGGACAGTAATTCACCC. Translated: CASSLGDSNSP. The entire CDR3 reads CASSLGDSNSPLHF.

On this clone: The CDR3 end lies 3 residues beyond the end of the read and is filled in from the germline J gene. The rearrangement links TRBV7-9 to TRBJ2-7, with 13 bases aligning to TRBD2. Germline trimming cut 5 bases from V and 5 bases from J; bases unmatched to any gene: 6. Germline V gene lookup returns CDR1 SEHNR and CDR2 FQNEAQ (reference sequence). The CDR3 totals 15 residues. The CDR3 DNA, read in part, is TGTGCCAGCAGCAGAGGACTAGCGGGAGTCCACGAG. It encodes CASSRGLAGVHE. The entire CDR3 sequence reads CASSRGLAGVHEQYF. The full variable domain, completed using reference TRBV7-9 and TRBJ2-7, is DTGVSQNPRHKITKRGQNVTFRCDPISEHNRLYWYRQTLGQGPEFLTYFQNEAQLEKSRLLSDRFSAERPKGSFSTLEIQRTEQGDSAMYLCASSRGLAGVHEQYFGPGTRLTVT.

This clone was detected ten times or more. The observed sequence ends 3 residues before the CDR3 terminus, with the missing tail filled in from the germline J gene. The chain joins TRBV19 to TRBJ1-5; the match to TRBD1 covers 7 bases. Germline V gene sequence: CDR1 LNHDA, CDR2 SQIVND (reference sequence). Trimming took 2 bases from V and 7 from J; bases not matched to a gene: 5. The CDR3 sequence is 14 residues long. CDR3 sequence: CASSISTGIQPQHF. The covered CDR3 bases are TGTGCCAGTAGTATATCGACAGGGATCCAGCCC.

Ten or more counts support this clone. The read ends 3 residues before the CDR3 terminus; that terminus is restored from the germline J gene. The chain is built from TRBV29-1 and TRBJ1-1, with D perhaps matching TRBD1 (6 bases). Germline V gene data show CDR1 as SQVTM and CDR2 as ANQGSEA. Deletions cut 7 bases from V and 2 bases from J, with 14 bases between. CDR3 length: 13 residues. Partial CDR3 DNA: TGCAGCGACGCCGGGACAACCAACACTGAA. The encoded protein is CSDAGTTNTE. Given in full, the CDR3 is CSDAGTTNTEAFF.

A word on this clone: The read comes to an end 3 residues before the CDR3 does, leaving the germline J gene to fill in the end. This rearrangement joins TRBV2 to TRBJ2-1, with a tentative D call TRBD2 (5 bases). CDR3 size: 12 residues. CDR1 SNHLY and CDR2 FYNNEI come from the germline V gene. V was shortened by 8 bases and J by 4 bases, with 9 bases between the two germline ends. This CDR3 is CASHSGYNEQFF. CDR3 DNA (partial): TGTGCCAGCCATTCGGGGTACAATGAG.

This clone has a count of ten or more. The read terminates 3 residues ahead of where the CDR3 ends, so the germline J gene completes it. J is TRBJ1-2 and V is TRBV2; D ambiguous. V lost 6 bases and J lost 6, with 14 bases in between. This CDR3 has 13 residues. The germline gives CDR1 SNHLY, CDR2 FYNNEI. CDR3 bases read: TGTGCCAGCAGCGTGGGTCTGCGGGATGGC. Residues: CASSVGLRDG. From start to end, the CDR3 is CASSVGLRDGYTF.

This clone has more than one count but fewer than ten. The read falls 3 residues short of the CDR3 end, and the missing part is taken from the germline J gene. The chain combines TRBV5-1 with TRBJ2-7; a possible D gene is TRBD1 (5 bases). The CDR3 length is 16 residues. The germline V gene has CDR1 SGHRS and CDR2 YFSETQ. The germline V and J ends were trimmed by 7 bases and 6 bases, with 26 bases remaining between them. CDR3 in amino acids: CASGTHSMLAGSEQYF. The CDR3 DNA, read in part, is TGCGCCAGCGGAACTCATTCCATGCTCGCAGGGTCCGAG.

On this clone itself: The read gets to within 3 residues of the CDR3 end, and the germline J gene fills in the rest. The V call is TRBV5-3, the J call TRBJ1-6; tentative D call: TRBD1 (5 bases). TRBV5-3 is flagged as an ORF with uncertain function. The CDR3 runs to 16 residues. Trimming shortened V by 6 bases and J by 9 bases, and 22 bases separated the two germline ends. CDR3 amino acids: CARTTPLKGSVSPLHF. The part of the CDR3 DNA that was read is TGTGCCAGAACCACACCCTTAAAGGGGTCGGTTTCACCC.

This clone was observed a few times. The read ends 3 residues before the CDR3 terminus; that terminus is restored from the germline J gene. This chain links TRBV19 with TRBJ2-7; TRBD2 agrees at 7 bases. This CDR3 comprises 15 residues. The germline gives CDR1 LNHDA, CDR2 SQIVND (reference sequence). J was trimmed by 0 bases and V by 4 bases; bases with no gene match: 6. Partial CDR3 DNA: TGTGCCAGTAGTAAGCCTAGCGGTTACTCCTACGAG. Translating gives CASSKPSGYSYE. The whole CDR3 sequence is CASSKPSGYSYEQYF.

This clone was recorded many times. The part of the CDR3 DNA that was read is TGTGCCATCAGTCGGGACAGTTTGTACGAG. As protein: CAISRDSLYE. The entire CDR3 sequence reads CAISRDSLYEQYF. The chain recombines TRBV10-3 with TRBJ2-7, with 7 positions matching TRBD1. The CDR3 extends 3 residues past the end of the read, so its final part is completed from the germline J gene. The CDR3 is 13 amino acids. Germline V gene lookup returns CDR1 ENHRY and CDR2 SYGVKD. V lost 5 bases, J lost 4 bases, and 5 bases stayed unmatched.

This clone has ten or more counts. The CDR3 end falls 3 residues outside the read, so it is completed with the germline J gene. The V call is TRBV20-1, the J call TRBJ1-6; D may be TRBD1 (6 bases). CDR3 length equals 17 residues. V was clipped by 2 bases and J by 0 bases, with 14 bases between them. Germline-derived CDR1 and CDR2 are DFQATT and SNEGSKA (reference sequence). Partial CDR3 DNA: TGCAGTGCTAGATTACAGGGCGGTGGCTCCTATAATTCACCC. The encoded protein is CSARLQGGGSYNSP. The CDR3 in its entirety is CSARLQGGGSYNSPLHF.

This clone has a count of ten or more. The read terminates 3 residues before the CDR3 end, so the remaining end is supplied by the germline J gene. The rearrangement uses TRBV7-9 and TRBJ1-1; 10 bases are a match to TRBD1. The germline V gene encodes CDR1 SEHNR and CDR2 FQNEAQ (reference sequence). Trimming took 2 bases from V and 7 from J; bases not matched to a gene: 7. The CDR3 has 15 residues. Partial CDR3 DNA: TGTGCCAGCAGCTTAAGGGACAGGGGACCCCTTGAA. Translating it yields CASSLRDRGPLE. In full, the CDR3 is CASSLRDRGPLEAFF.

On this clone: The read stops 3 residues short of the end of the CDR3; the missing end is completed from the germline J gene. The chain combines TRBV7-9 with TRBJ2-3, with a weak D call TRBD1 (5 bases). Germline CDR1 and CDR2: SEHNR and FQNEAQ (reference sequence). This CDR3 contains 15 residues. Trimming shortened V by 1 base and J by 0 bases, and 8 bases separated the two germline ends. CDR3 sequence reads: CASSLGQISTDTQYF. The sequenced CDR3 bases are TGTGCCAGCAGCTTAGGACAGATAAGCACAGATACG.

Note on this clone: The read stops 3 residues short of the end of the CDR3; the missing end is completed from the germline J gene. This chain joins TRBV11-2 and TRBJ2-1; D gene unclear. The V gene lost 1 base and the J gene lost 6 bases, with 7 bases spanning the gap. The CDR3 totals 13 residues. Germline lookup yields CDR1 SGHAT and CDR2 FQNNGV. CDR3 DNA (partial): TGTGCCAGCAGCTTAGCTTTTTCCAATGAG. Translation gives CASSLAFSNE. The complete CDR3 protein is CASSLAFSNEQFF.

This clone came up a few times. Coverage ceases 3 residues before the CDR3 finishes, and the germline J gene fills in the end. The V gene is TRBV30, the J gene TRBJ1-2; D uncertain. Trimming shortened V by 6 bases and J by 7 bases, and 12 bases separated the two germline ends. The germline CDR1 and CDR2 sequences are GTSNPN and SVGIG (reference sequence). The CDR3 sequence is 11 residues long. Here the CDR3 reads CACRNFGGYTF. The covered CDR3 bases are TGTGCCTGTCGTAATTTCGGTGGC.

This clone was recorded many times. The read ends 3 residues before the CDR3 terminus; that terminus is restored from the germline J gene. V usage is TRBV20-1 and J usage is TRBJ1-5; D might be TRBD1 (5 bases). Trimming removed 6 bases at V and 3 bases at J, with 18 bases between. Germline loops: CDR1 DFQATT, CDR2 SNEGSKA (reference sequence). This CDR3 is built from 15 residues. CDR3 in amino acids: CSAHRDSELNQPQHF. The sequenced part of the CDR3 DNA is TGCAGTGCCCACCGGGACTCCGAACTCAATCAGCCC.

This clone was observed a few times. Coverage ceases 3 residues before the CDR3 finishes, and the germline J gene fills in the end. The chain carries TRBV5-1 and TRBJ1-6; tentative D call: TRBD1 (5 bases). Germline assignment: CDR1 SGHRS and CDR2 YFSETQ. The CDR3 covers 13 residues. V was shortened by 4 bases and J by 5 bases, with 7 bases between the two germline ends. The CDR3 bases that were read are TGCGCCAGCAGCGAGGGGAATAATTCACCC. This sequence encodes CASSEGNNSP. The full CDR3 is CASSEGNNSPLHF.

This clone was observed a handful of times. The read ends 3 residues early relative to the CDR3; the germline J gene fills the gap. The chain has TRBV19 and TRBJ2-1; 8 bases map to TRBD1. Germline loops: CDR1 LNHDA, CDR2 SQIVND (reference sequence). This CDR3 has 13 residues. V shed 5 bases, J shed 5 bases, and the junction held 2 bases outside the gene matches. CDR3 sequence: CASSGRGHNEQFF. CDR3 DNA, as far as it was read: TGTGCCAGTAGTGGCAGGGGGCACAATGAG. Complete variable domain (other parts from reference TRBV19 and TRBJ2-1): DGGITQSPKYLFRKEGQNVTLSCEQNLNHDAMYWYRQDPGQGLRLIYYSQIVNDFQKGDIAEGYSVSREKKESFPLTVTSAQKNPTAFYLCASSGRGHNEQFFGPGTRLTVL.

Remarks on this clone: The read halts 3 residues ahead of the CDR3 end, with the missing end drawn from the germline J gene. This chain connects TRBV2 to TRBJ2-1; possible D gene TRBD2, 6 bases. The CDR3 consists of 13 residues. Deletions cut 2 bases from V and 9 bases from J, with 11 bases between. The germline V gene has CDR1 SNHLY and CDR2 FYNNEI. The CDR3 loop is CASSETLEGEQFF. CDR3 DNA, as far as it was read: TGTGCCAGCAGTGAAACCCTGGAGGGTGAG.

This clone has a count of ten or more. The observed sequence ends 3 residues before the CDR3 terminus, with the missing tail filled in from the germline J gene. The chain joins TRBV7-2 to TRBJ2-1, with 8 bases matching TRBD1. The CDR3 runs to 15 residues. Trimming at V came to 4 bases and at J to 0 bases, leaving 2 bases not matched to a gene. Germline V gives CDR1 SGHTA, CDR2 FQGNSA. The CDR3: CASSSDRGSYNEQFF. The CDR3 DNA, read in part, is TGTGCCAGCAGCTCCGACAGGGGCTCCTACAATGAG.

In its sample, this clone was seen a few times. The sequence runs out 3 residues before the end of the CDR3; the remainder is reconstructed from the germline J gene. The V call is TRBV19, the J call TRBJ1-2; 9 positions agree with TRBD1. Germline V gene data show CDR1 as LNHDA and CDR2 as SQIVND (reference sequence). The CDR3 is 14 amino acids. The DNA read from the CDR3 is TGTGCCAGTAAGGACAGGGGCCGAGATCGGGGC. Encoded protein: CASKDRGRDRG. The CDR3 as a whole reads CASKDRGRDRGYTF.

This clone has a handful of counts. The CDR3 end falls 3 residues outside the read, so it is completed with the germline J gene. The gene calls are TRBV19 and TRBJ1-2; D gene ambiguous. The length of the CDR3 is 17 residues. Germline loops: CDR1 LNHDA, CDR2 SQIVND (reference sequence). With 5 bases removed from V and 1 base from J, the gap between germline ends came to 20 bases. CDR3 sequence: CASSPQTGLGRNYGYTF. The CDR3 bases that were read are TGTGCCAGTAGTCCCCAGACCGGCCTGGGCCGTAACTATGGC.

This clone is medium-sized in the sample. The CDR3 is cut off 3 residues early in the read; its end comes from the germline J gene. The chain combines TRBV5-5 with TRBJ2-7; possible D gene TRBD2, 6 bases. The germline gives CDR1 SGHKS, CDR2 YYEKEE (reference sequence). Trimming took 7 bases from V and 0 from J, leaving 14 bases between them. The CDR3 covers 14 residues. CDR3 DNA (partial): TGTGCCAGCCGATGGGGGGTAAGCTCCTACGAG. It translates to CASRWGVSSYE. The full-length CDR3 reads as CASRWGVSSYEQYF.

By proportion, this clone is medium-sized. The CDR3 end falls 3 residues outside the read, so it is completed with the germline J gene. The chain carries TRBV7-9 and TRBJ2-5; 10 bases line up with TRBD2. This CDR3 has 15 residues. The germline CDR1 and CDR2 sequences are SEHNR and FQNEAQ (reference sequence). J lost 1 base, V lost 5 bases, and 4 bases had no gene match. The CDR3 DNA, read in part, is TGTGCCAGCAGCACAGGACTAGCGGCCCAAGAGACC. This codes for CASSTGLAAQET. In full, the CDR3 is CASSTGLAAQETQYF.

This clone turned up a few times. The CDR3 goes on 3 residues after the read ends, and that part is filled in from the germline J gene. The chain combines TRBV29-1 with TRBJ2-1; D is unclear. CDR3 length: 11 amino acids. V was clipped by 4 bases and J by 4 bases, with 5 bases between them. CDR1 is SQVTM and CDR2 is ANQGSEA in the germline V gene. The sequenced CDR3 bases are TGCAGCGTTGTACAGTACAATGAG. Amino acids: CSVVQYNE. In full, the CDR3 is CSVVQYNEQFF.